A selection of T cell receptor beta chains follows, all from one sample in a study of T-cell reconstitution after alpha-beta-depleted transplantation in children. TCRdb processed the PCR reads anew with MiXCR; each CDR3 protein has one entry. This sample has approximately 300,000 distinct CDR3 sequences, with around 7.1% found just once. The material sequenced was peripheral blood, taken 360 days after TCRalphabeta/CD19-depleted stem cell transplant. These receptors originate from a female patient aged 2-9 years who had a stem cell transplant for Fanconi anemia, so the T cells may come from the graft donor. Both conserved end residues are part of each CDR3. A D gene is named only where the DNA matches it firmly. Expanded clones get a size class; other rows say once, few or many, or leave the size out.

CASSSWDSTYNEQFF,TGTGCCAGCAGTTCTTGGGACAGCACTTACAATGAGCAGTTCTTC,TRBJ2-1,TRBV6-2/TRBV6-3,TRBD1,many
CASSQVAAVEQYF,TGCGCCAGCAGCCAAGTGGCGGCAGTCGAGCAGTACTTC,TRBJ2-7,TRBV4-1,.,many
CASSSGETEAFF,TGTGCCAGCTCCTCCGGGGAAACTGAAGCTTTCTTT,TRBJ1-1,TRBV28,.,.
CASSSDTVFEQFF,TGTGCCAGCAGTTCGGACACTGTATTTGAGCAGTTCTTC,TRBJ2-1,TRBV12-3/TRBV12-4,.,many
CASSPGWLELPQETQYF,TGCGCCAGCAGCCCAGGTTGGCTGGAGCTCCCCCAAGAGACCCAGTACTTC,TRBJ2-5,TRBV4-1,.,.
CASSSAAGDTQYF,TGTGCCAGCAGCTCAGCCGCAGGGGATACGCAGTATTTT,TRBJ2-3,TRBV7-9,.,.
CASSVETSGLSESTDTQYF,TGTGCCAGCAGCGTAGAGACTAGCGGCTTATCGGAGTCCACAGATACGCAGTATTTT,TRBJ2-3,TRBV9,TRBD2,.
CSAREWGGEQYF,TGCAGTGCTAGAGAATGGGGTGGCGAGCAGTACTTC,TRBJ2-7,TRBV20-1,.,.
CSAGWGRGSTEAFF,TGCAGCGCAGGCTGGGGGCGCGGGAGCACTGAAGCTTTCTTT,TRBJ1-1,TRBV29-1,.,many
CASSRGADTEAFF,TGCGCCAGCAGTCGGGGGGCCGATACTGAAGCTTTCTTT,TRBJ1-1,TRBV10-1,.,few